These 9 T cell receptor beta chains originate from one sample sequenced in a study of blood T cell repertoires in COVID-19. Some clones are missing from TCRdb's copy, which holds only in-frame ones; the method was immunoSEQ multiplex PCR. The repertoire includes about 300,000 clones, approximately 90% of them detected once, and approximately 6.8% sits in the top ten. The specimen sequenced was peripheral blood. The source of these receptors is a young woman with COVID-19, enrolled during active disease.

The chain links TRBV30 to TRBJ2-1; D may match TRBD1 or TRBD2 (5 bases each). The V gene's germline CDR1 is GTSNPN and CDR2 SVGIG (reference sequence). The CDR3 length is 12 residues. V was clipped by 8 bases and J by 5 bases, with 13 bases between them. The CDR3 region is CAGTPGDNEQFF. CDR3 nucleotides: TGTGCCGGGACCCCCGGTGACAATGAGCAGTTCTTC. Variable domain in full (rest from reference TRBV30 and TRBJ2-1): SQTIHQWPATLVQPVGSPLSLECTVEGTSNPNLYWYRQAAGRGLQLLFYSVGIGQISSEVPQNLSASRPQDRQFILSSKKLLLSDSGFYLCAGTPGDNEQFFGPGTRLTVL.

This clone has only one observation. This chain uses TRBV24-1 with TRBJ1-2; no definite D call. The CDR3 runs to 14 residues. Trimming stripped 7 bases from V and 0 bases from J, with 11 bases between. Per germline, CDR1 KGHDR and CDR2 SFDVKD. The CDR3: CATRETGANYGYTF. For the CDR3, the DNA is TGTGCCACCAGAGAGACGGGAGCTAACTATGGCTACACCTTC.

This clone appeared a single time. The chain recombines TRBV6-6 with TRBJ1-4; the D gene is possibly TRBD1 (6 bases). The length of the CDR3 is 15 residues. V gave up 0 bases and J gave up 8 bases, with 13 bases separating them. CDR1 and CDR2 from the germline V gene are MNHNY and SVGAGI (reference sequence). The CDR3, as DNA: TGTGCCAGCAGTTACTCGACAAGGGGGACGGAAAAACTGTTTTTT. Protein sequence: CASSYSTRGTEKLFF.

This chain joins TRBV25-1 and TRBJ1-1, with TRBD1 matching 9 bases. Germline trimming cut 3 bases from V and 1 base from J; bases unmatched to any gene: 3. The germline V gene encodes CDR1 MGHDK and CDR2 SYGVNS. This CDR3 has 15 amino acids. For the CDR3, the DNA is TGTGCCAGCAGTGATCCGGGACAGGGGAACACTGAAGCTTTCTTT. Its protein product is CASSDPGQGNTEAFF.

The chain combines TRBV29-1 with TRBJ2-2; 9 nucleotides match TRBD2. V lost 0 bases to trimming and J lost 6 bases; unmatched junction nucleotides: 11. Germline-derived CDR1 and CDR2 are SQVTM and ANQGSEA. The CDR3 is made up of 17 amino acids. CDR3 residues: CSVEDRGSGSTAGELFF. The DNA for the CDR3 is TGCAGCGTTGAAGATCGGGGTAGCGGGAGTACGGCCGGGGAGCTGTTTTTT.

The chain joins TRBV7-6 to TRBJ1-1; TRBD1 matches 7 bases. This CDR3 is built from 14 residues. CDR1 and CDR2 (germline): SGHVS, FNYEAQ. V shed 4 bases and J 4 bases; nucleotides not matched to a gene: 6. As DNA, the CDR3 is TGTGCCAGCAGCTCCCAGGGGGGAGTCACTGAAGCTTTCTTT. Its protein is CASSSQGGVTEAFF.

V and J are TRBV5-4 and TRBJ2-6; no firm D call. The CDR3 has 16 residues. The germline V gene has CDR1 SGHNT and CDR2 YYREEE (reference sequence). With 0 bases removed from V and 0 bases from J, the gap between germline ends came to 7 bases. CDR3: CASSLEFGSGANVLTF. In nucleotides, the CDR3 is TGTGCCAGCAGCTTGGAATTCGGCTCTGGGGCCAACGTCCTGACTTTC.

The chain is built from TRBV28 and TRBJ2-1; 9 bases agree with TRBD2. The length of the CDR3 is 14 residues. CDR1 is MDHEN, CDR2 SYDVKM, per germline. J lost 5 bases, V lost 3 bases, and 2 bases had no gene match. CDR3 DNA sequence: TGTGCCAGCAGTTTGGTAGCGGGAGACAATGAGCAGTTCTTC. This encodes CASSLVAGDNEQFF.

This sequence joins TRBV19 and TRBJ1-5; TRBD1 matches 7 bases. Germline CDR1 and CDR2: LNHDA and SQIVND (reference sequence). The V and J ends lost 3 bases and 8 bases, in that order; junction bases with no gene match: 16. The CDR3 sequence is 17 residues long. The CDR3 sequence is CASSIRRTGKGHEPQHF. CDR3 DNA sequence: TGTGCCAGTAGTATCCGGAGGACAGGAAAGGGGCACGAGCCCCAGCATTTT. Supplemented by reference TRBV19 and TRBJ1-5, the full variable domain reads DGGITQSPKYLFRKEGQNVTLSCEQNLNHDAMYWYRQDPGQGLRLIYYSQIVNDFQKGDIAEGYSVSREKKESFPLTVTSAQKNPTAFYLCASSIRRTGKGHEPQHFGDGTRLSIL.